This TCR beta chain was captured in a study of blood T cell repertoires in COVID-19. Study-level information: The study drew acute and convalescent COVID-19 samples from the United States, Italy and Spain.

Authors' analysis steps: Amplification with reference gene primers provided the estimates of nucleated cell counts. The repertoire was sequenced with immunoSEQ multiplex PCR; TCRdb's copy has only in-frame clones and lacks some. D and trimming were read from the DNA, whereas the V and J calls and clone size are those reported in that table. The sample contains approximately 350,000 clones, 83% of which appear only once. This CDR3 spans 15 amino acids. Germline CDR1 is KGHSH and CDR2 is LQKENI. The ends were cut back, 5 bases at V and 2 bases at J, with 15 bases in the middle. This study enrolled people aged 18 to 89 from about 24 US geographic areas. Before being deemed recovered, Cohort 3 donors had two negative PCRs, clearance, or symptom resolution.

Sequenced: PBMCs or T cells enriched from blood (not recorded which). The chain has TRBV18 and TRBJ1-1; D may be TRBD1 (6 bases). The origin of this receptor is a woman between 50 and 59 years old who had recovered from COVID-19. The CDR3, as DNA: TGTGCCAGCTCATCTTTTACAGGGTTTAACACTGAAGCTTTCTTT. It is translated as CASSSFTGFNTEAFF.